The following is a T cell receptor (beta chain) sequence with its context. What it recognizes is unknown. This record belongs to a study of cytomegalovirus exposure and HLA in healthy donors. General study findings and limits: Association with HLA alleles at 0.05 false discovery rate was found for 16,951 TCR beta sequences in a later analysis. Sequencing depth across donors, presence/absence analyses assumed, was roughly uniform.

Primers included in the PCR were 60 Vbeta and 13 Jbeta primers. Sequenced by immunoSEQ multiplex PCR; TCRdb stores in-frame clones only, minus some. The table includes about 140,000 clones, 75% detected once. Per germline, CDR1 MGHRA and CDR2 YSYEKL. This CDR3 is built from 14 residues. The V and J ends lost 2 bases and 10 bases, in that order; junction bases with no gene match: 10. The rearrangement uses TRBV4-1 and TRBJ1-2; the match to TRBD1 covers 7 bases. The TCR was taken from a man younger than 35 in good health and CMV-seropositive. The sequenced sample consisted of PBMCs. The CDR3 DNA is TGCGCCAGCAGCCAACCCTCTGGACAGGATATCTACACCTTC. Protein product: CASSQPSGQDIYTF.